One and the same sample provided the 15 T cell receptor beta chains below, sequenced in a study of T cell responses to AZD1222 COVID-19 vaccine (dated by TCRdb to the early 2020s). Library preparation was by the immunoSEQ multiplex PCR assay. Imported from immuneACCESS, the table was reduced by TCRdb to in-frame sequences with V and J called. These copies leave out some clones; in studies compared against another copy, an unresolved V gene accounts for under half, and the cause of the remainder is not known. The sample table lists around 110,000 clones, about 92% of them with a count of one. In total, the top ten clones hold over 2.5% of the sample. The label giving this sample's time point can be read as: baseline before first vaccination. Sequencing was performed on peripheral blood, taken on day 0 of AZD1222 vaccination. These receptors all stem from an adult in good health.

The chain employs TRBV14 and TRBJ2-5; 11 nucleotides agree with TRBD2. CDR3 size: 15 residues. The trim removed 4 bases at V and 5 bases at J, leaving 6 bases unmatched. Germline CDR1 SGHDN, CDR2 FVKESK. Here the CDR3 reads CASSLNLAGGETQYF. As DNA, the CDR3 is TGTGCCAGCAGCCTAAATTTAGCGGGAGGGGAGACCCAGTACTTC.

The chain joins TRBV29-1 to TRBJ2-7; D not resolved. Germline V gene data show CDR1 as SQVTM and CDR2 as ANQGSEA. With 8 bases removed from V and 6 bases from J, the gap between germline ends came to 20 bases. The CDR3 is 13 residues long. CDR3 DNA: TGCAGCATCCGGGTAGAAAGTTCGGCCGAGCAGTACTTC. This sequence encodes CSIRVESSAEQYF.

The chain employs TRBV28 and TRBJ1-2; D may be TRBD1 (6 bases). Germline V CDR1 and CDR2: MDHEN, SYDVKM. Trimming left V 6 bases short and J 4 bases short, with 12 bases between. The CDR3 extends over 13 amino acids. The CDR3 sequence: CASSHREAYGYTF. The DNA for the CDR3 is TGTGCCAGCAGCCACAGGGAGGCCTATGGCTACACCTTC.

The V and J genes are TRBV6-5 and TRBJ2-1; the match to TRBD1 covers 11 bases. Germline V gene data show CDR1 as MNHEY and CDR2 as SVGAGI. CDR3 size: 14 residues. Unmatched junction bases numbered 8, after V lost 7 bases and J lost 9 bases. The CDR3 is CASTEGQGAFEQFF. In nucleotides, the CDR3 is TGTGCCAGCACCGAAGGACAGGGGGCATTTGAGCAGTTCTTC.

The chain links TRBV10-2 to TRBJ1-3; D remains unclear. Germline V lookup: CDR1 WSHSY, CDR2 SAAADI. The CDR3 is 13 residues long. V lost 3 bases to trimming and J lost 5 bases, with 8 bases between them. CDR3 protein: CASSERIRNTIYF. CDR3 in DNA: TGCGCCAGCAGTGAAAGGATTAGAAACACCATATATTTT.

The genes are TRBV29-1 and TRBJ1-2, with 8 bases lining up with TRBD1. The CDR3 length is 13 residues. Germline loops: CDR1 SQVTM, CDR2 ANQGSEA. After removal of 5 bases from V and 2 bases from J, the junction contained 4 bases not matched to a gene. The CDR3 bases are TGCAGCGTTCAATGGACAGGGAACTATGGCTACACCTTC. Protein: CSVQWTGNYGYTF.

This clone was counted between two and nine times. This chain uses TRBV5-1 with TRBJ2-7; D gene ambiguous. Germline V gene sequence: CDR1 SGHRS, CDR2 YFSETQ. This CDR3 contains 15 residues. Trimming cost V 1 base and J 5 bases, with 16 bases left between them. CDR3 residues: CASSLKPGSDNEQYF. CDR3 coding DNA: TGCGCCAGCAGCTTGAAGCCAGGTTCTGATAACGAGCAGTACTTC.

The genes are TRBV19 and TRBJ1-5; tentative D call: TRBD1 (5 bases). Looked up from germline, CDR1 is LNHDA and CDR2 is SQIVND (reference sequence). V was cut by 8 bases and J by 9 bases, with 14 bases left in between. The CDR3 is 12 residues long. The CDR3 DNA reads TGTGCCAGTGGGGCTCGAGCTACGCCCCAGCATTTT. It translates to CASGARATPQHF.

The chain carries TRBV9 and TRBJ2-7; D may correspond to TRBD1 or TRBD2 (5 bases each). From germline, CDR1 is SGDLS and CDR2 YYNGEE. This CDR3 is built from 15 residues. V lost 4 bases and J 1 base, leaving 15 bases between the germline ends. This CDR3 reads CASSQAGTASYEQYF. The CDR3, as DNA: TGTGCCAGCAGCCAAGCCGGGACGGCTTCCTACGAGCAGTACTTC.

V is TRBV4-1 and J is TRBJ1-4, with 7 bases identical to TRBD1. This CDR3 has 14 amino acids. The germline gives CDR1 MGHRA, CDR2 YSYEKL. The V and J ends lost 1 base and 8 bases, in that order; junction bases with no gene match: 4. The CDR3 DNA sequence: TGCGCCAGCAGCCAAGTACAGGGGTACGAAAAACTGTTTTTT. Its protein is CASSQVQGYEKLFF.

This rearrangement joins TRBV9 to TRBJ2-3; a possible D gene is TRBD2 (5 bases). The germline gives CDR1 SGDLS, CDR2 YYNGEE. Trimming shortened V by 2 bases and J by 6 bases, and 10 bases separated the two germline ends. CDR3 length: 13 amino acids. CDR3 residues: CASSVTTGDTQYF. The DNA of the CDR3 is TGTGCCAGCAGCGTGACTACCGGGGATACGCAGTATTTT.

The chain couples TRBV6-1 to TRBJ1-4; 8 bases line up with TRBD1. Trimming removed 3 bases from V and 8 bases from J; junction bases left unmatched: 5. CDR1 is MNHNS, CDR2 SASEGT, per germline. CDR3 length: 14 residues. CDR3 DNA: TGTGCCAGCAGTGATAGTACAGGGGGGGAAAAACTGTTTTTT. This translates into CASSDSTGGEKLFF.

The CDR3 here is CASSYSSGGSYEQYF. CDR3 bases: TGTGCCAGCAGTTACTCAAGCGGCGGGAGCTACGAGCAGTACTTC. V gene TRBV6-6 combines with J gene TRBJ2-7, with 7 bases aligning to TRBD2. The germline gives CDR1 MNHNY, CDR2 SVGAGI (reference sequence). The CDR3 spans 15 residues. The V segment lost 0 bases and the J segment 3 bases; nucleotides outside the gene matches: 5.

The V gene is TRBV7-9, the J gene TRBJ2-3; TRBD2 agrees at 10 bases. CDR1 and CDR2 (germline): SEHNR, FQNEAQ (reference sequence). J was trimmed by 2 bases and V by 5 bases; bases with no gene match: 4. The CDR3 is 15 residues long. CDR3 sequence: CASSPGLAVTDTQYF. In DNA form, the CDR3 reads TGTGCCAGCAGCCCCGGACTAGCGGTCACAGATACGCAGTATTTT.

The chain uses TRBV19 and TRBJ2-1; D not certain. Germline V gives CDR1 LNHDA, CDR2 SQIVND (reference sequence). The V gene lost 3 bases and the J gene lost 7 bases, with 16 bases spanning the gap. The CDR3 is 15 residues long. CDR3: CASSILVTKENEQFF. CDR3 coding DNA: TGTGCCAGTAGTATTTTAGTTACGAAGGAGAATGAGCAGTTCTTC.